This T cell receptor (beta chain) was captured in a study of T cells in Graves' hyperthyroidism and ophthalmopathy. Using RNA transcripts as the source, TCR beta CDR3 regions were amplified. The TCR CDR3 first-round RT-PCR relied on the HTBI primer set. MiXCR, run by TCRdb on the multiplex PCR reads, gives a single entry per CDR3 protein. Of hundreds of thousands of distinct CDR3 sequences detected, about 20% appear once; the ten largest clones hold around 54%. The CDR3 length is 17 residues. Germline V CDR1 and CDR2: DFQATT, SNEGSKA (reference sequence). Trimming pared 7 bases from V and 2 bases from J, leaving 24 bases between.

This rearrangement joins TRBV20-1 to TRBJ1-5, with D possibly being TRBD1 (5 bases). The specimen sequenced was blood. The source is a woman in her 70s with Graves' ophthalmopathy. The DNA of the CDR3 is TGCAGTGTTTACCAACCCTCAGGGAAGTTGGGCAATCAGCCCCAGCATTTT. This codes for CSVYQPSGKLGNQPQHF.